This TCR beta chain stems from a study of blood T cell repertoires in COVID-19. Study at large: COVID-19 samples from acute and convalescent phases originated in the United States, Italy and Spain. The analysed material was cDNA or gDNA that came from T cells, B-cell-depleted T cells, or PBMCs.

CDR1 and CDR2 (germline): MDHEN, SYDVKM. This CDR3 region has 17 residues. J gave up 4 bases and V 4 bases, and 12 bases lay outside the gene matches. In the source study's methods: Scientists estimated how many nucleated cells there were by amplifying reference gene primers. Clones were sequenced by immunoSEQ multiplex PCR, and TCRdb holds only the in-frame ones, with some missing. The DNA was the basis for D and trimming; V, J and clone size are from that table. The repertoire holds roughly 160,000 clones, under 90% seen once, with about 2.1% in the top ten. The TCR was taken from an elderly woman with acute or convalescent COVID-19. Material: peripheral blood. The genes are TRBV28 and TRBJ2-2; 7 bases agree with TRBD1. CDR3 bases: TGTGCCAGCAGTTCGCCTCCGGGACAGTTCTCCACCGGGGAGCTGTTTTTT. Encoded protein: CASSSPPGQFSTGELFF.